This T cell receptor beta chain appears in the sequencing data of a study of cytomegalovirus exposure and HLA in healthy donors. Primers for the PCR totalled 60 Vbeta and 13 Jbeta. Repertoires were generated with immunoSEQ multiplex PCR, while TCRdb's copy carries only in-frame clones and drops some. The table records under 200,000 clones, nearly 80% of them present only once. The study's findings and limits: Later analysis placed DRB1 highest and HLA-C lowest in TCR association rates, which differed by HLA locus. Cytomegalovirus association was assigned to under 200 TCR beta chains. The majority of CMV-associated TCR beta chains were reported as apparently HLA-restricted in a later analysis. Reportedly, HLA-A and HLA-B alleles of most subjects were accurately predicted from TCR beta.

On this clone: Its antigen is not known.

The sequence was obtained from a woman in her thirties in good health and CMV-seropositive. Sequencing was performed on PBMCs.

CDR3 nucleotides: TGTGCCAGCAGTTATGGGGGGGACGAGACTGAAGCTTTCTTT. The encoded protein is CASSYGGDETEAFF. V gene TRBV6-5 combines with J gene TRBJ1-1; a weak D match, TRBD1 (5 bases). This CDR3 has 14 amino acids. The ends were cut back, 3 bases at V and 5 bases at J, with 13 bases in the middle. Germline V lookup: CDR1 MNHEY, CDR2 SVGAGI.